Sequencing of this T cell receptor (beta chain) was carried out in a study of Ad26.COV2.S vaccination and SARS-CoV-2 variants (dated by TCRdb to the early 2020s). In the study overall: Vaccine-arm donors were drawn from COV1001, a multicentre, randomized, double-blind, placebo-controlled phase I-IIa trial of Ad26.COV2.S in healthy adults. TCRbeta repertoire sequencing served as the tool for gauging how specific and how broad the SARS-CoV-2-reactive T cell receptors were following Ad26.COV2.S vaccination. Ad26.COV2.S was given intramuscularly at 5x10^10 or 1x10^11 viral particles, as a single shot or as two shots 56 days apart. The TCR-sequenced set comprised around 30 samples: about 19 Ad26.COV2.S vaccine recipients, 5 placebo recipients and 8 SARS-CoV-2 convalescent individuals. Trial participants were randomized into five groups of five, in which low-dose or high-dose Ad26.COV2.S was given once or twice, or placebo was given on both occasions. Investigators did not know the trial group allocation while performing experiments and assessing outcomes.

There are 14 amino acids in the CDR3, from cysteine to phenylalanine inclusive. The sequence is cut down to CDR3 DNA, 42 bases in frame from base 1. Looking up the germline V gene (reference sequence) yields CDR1 LGHDT and CDR2 YNNKEL. V drops 0 bases and J drops 6 bases, leaving 8 bases in between. The sample's treatment or condition label is to be understood as: some 19 received Ad26.COV2.S at low or high dose, single or two shots; 5 received placebo; per-sample allocation not given. For vaccine and placebo recipients, the sequenced repertoires came from samples collected on day 63 after the first injection. Between 29 July and 7 August 2020, Cohort 1b enrolled some 25 adults aged 18-55 years at one site in Boston, USA. Ad26.COV2.S consisted of a replication-incompetent adenovirus type 26 vector by which a prefusion-stabilized SARS-CoV-2 spike protein from the original Wuhan strain was expressed.

To note about this clone: The specificity of this receptor is unknown. No per-base quality is available; no much larger clone lies one base away.

TCRbeta CDR3 regions were sequenced with the immunoSEQ Assay. After extraction, genomic DNA underwent amplification by bias-controlled multiplex PCR, followed by high-throughput sequencing. The authors' pipeline ran thus. Collapsing and filtering of sequences were performed to quantify the absolute abundance of each unique TCRbeta CDR3 region. T cell fraction was estimated by normalization of TCRbeta template counts to usable DNA, with usable DNA being measured through amplification of reference genes present in all nucleated cells. Repertoire TCRs were annotated as SARS-CoV-2-specific when V gene, CDR3 amino acid sequence and J gene were exactly matched to a known reactive TCR set. The reference SARS-CoV-2 TCR set was obtained from MIRA and was filtered for enrichment in COVID-19-positive ImmuneCODE repertoires, whereby public or cross-reactive TCRs were removed. Using the MIRA antigens, annotated TCRs were further analysed by specific ORF or by position within an ORF. Breadth was defined as the number of annotated unique rearrangements divided by the total number of unique productive rearrangements, and depth was defined as the summed frequency of the annotated unique rearrangements. Group comparisons of TCR breadth used two-sided Wilcoxon rank-sum tests. TCRdb mirrors the immuneACCESS table, restricted to in-frame sequences. Some clones are absent from its copies; in checked studies, under half trace to an unresolved V gene, and the reason for the others is unknown. V and J calls and clone size are as listed in that table; D and trimming were resolved from the DNA. The sample has 300,000 to 500,000 clones on record, 70% to 90% of them singletons. The ten biggest clones cover 3% to 3.5% of the sample.

General findings and caveats noted by the study authors: It was noted by the authors that total T cell responses may have been underestimated by the TCR breadth and depth analyses. After vaccination, spike-specific CD8+ and CD4+ T cell responses were reported to show substantial breadth. The study was not powered to compare responses between vaccine doses or regimens. Vaccine and placebo recipients had comparable non-spike TCR breadth, which fits with the vaccine containing only spike. Compared with placebo recipients, Ad26.COV2.S recipients showed higher spike-specific TCR breadth (P = 0.0014).

The V and J genes are TRBV3-1 (or the pseudogene TRBV3-2) and TRBJ2-2; no confident D gene assignment can be made. The receptor was derived from a person between 18 and 65 years old who received the Ad26.COV2.S COVID-19 vaccine or a placebo. This sample comprised peripheral blood, obtained in a trial of Ad26.COV2.S vaccine versus placebo. The base sequence is TGTGCCAGCAGCCAAGAGTCCGTGGCCGGGGAGCTGTTTTTT. The encoded protein is CASSQESVAGELFF.